The 21 T cell receptor beta chains in this list originate from one sample, sequenced in a study of graft-versus-host responses after intestinal transplantation. The assay was immunoSEQ multiplex PCR, and TCRdb's table has in-frame clones only and misses some. This table holds roughly 50,000 clones, about 90% found once. The input for sequencing was PBMCs, taken 650 to 670 days after intestinal transplant. The source is a human patient who received an intestinal transplant, so some T cells may come from the graft donor.

The chain has TRBV6-1 and TRBJ2-5; D unclear. Germline assignment: CDR1 MNHNS and CDR2 SASEGT. This CDR3 is 15 amino acids long. V shed 4 bases and J shed 4 bases, with 16 bases lying between them. CDR3 sequence reads: CASSVTNSRRETQYF. The CDR3, as DNA: TGTGCCAGCAGTGTAACGAATTCAAGGAGAGAGACCCAGTACTTC.

This chain connects TRBV10-3 to TRBJ2-2; D remains unclear. Germline-derived CDR1 and CDR2 are ENHRY and SYGVKD. Deletions cut 3 bases from V and 4 bases from J, with 3 bases between. The CDR3 is 12 amino acids. CDR3 sequence: CAISDSTGELFF. For the CDR3, the DNA is TGTGCCATCAGTGATAGCACCGGGGAGCTGTTTTTT.

The chain has TRBV4-1 and TRBJ2-1; 8 nucleotides match TRBD2. CDR1 is MGHRA, CDR2 YSYEKL, per germline. The CDR3 consists of 17 residues. V trimming: 0 bases; J trimming: 5 bases; junction bases outside the gene matches: 9. The DNA of the CDR3 is TGCGCCAGCAGCCAAGATTTGCAGCGGGGGAGCAACAATGAGCAGTTCTTC. It encodes CASSQDLQRGSNNEQFF.

This rearrangement joins TRBV28 to TRBJ1-3; tentative D call: TRBD1 (6 bases). The CDR3 is made up of 14 amino acids. Trimming stripped 6 bases from V and 4 bases from J, with 13 bases between. Germline V CDR1 and CDR2: MDHEN, SYDVKM. The CDR3: CASSPPGQGNTIYF. CDR3 in DNA: TGTGCCAGCAGCCCCCCCGGACAGGGAAACACCATATATTTT.

The V and J genes are TRBV2 and TRBJ1-6; D is unresolved. This CDR3 is built from 15 residues. V dropped 5 bases and J dropped 3 bases, with 11 bases sitting between them. Germline values: CDR1 SNHLY, CDR2 FYNNEI. CDR3 nucleotide sequence: TGTGCCAGCAGTCGCGACGGAATCTATAATTCACCCCTCCACTTT. Translated, it gives CASSRDGIYNSPLHF.

V is TRBV2 and J is TRBJ2-7; no firm D call. Germline assignment: CDR1 SNHLY and CDR2 FYNNEI. The CDR3 spans 11 residues. Trimming removed 5 bases at V and 5 bases at J, with 7 bases between. The CDR3 is CASSPYNEQYF. The CDR3 DNA sequence: TGTGCCAGCAGTCCCTACAACGAGCAGTACTTC.

The J gene is TRBJ2-2, the V gene TRBV7-6; 10 bases align to TRBD2. The CDR3 length is 16 residues. The J segment lost 8 bases and the V segment lost 5 bases, leaving 11 bases of the junction unmatched. CDR1 and CDR2 (germline): SGHVS, FNYEAQ. CDR3 sequence reads: CASSQPRSGGAGELFF. CDR3 bases: TGTGCCAGCAGCCAACCGAGGAGCGGGGGGGCAGGGGAGCTGTTTTTT.

The rearrangement joins TRBV4-1 to TRBJ1-1; unclear D gene. CDR3 size: 13 residues. Trimming cost V 0 bases and J 5 bases, with 7 bases left between them. Germline CDR1 is MGHRA and CDR2 is YSYEKL. CDR3 DNA sequence: TGCGCCAGCAGCCAAGACGGGCGGACTGAAGCTTTCTTT. This sequence encodes CASSQDGRTEAFF.

V is TRBV9 and J is TRBJ1-1; D gene unclear. Trimming shortened V by 3 bases and J by 7 bases, and 16 bases separated the two germline ends. This CDR3 contains 14 residues. CDR1 is SGDLS, CDR2 YYNGEE, per germline. CDR3 region: CASSANREVGEAFF. The CDR3 DNA sequence: TGTGCCAGCAGCGCTAACCGGGAGGTTGGTGAAGCTTTCTTT.

The V and J genes are TRBV28 and TRBJ2-3; 9 nucleotides align to TRBD1. The V segment lost 3 bases and the J segment 2 bases; nucleotides outside the gene matches: 6. The CDR3 consists of 16 residues. The V gene's germline CDR1 is MDHEN and CDR2 SYDVKM. CDR3 loop: CASSFGQGRFTDTQYF. CDR3 nucleotides: TGTGCCAGCAGTTTCGGACAGGGGCGATTCACAGATACGCAGTATTTT. The full variable domain, rest sourced from reference TRBV28 and TRBJ2-3, is DVKVTQSSRYLVKRTGEKVFLECVQDMDHENMFWYRQDPGLGLRLIYFSYDVKMKEKGDIPEGYSVSREKKERFSLILESASTNQTSMYLCASSFGQGRFTDTQYFGPGTRLTVL.

The chain carries TRBV4-2 and TRBJ2-2; 8 bases match TRBD2. The CDR3 is 20 residues long. CDR1 is LGHNA, CDR2 YNFKEQ, per germline. Unmatched junction bases numbered 16, after V lost 4 bases and J lost 0 bases. The CDR3 DNA reads TGTGCCAGCAGCCGAACGGGAGGGGGGGCTAGGATAGCGAACACCGGGGAGCTGTTTTTT. Its protein is CASSRTGGGARIANTGELFF.

The chain couples TRBV4-1 to TRBJ2-1; no clear D. Looked up from germline, CDR1 is MGHRA and CDR2 is YSYEKL. The CDR3 contains 13 residues. Trimming removed 0 bases at V and 3 bases at J, with 3 bases between. In DNA form, the CDR3 reads TGCGCCAGCAGCCAAGAATTCTACAATGAGCAGTTCTTC. This gives the protein CASSQEFYNEQFF.

The table lists this clone with a count of one. The chain carries TRBV6-6 and TRBJ1-1, with TRBD1 as a possible D gene (6 bases). This CDR3 spans 13 amino acids. CDR1 is MNHNY and CDR2 is SVGAGI in the germline V gene (reference sequence). The V gene lost 6 bases and the J gene lost 0 bases, with 8 bases spanning the gap. For the CDR3, the DNA is TGTGCCAGCAGACGGACAGTGAACACTGAAGCTTTCTTT. Amino acids: CASRRTVNTEAFF.

The V call is TRBV29-1, the J call TRBJ1-5; D unclear. The V gene lost 6 bases and the J gene lost 3 bases, with 12 bases spanning the gap. Germline CDR1 SQVTM, CDR2 ANQGSEA. There are 13 residues in the CDR3. This CDR3 is CSVKDGYNQPQHF. The CDR3 nucleotides are TGCAGCGTGAAGGACGGATACAATCAGCCCCAGCATTTT.

The J gene is TRBJ2-1, the V gene TRBV2; 10 bases are shared with TRBD1. The trim removed 7 bases at V and 6 bases at J, leaving 12 bases unmatched. This CDR3 is built from 16 residues. Germline V lookup: CDR1 SNHLY, CDR2 FYNNEI. CDR3 DNA sequence: TGTGCCAGCAAGGGGGGTACCGGGACAGGGGCCAATGAGCAGTTCTTC. Protein: CASKGGTGTGANEQFF.

This chain joins TRBV2 and TRBJ1-2; D gene ambiguous. The CDR3 covers 14 residues. The V gene's germline CDR1 is SNHLY and CDR2 FYNNEI. The germline V and J ends were trimmed by 4 bases and 4 bases, with 13 bases remaining between them. The CDR3, as DNA: TGTGCCAGCAGTGTTCGGGTATCCGTCTATGGCTACACCTTC. Translating gives CASSVRVSVYGYTF.

V is TRBV4-1 and J is TRBJ2-7; D gene uncertain. The CDR3 consists of 14 residues. V was trimmed by 1 base and J by 3 bases, leaving 10 bases between them. From germline, CDR1 is MGHRA and CDR2 YSYEKL. As DNA, the CDR3 is TGCGCCAGCAGCCAAGGTAGTTCTGGCTACGAGCAGTACTTC. Translating gives CASSQGSSGYEQYF.

Concerning this clone itself: The sample contains more than one DNA sequence encoding this CDR3. The DNA for the CDR3 is TGTGCCAGCACCAGAGCCGGGACAGGGGGCCGTTACAATGAGCAGTTCTTC. This codes for CASTRAGTGGRYNEQFF. This chain joins TRBV5-5 and TRBJ2-1; TRBD1 matches at 12 bases. Germline lookup yields CDR1 SGHKS and CDR2 YYEKEE (reference sequence). V lost 6 bases, J lost 4 bases, and 11 bases stayed unmatched. The length of the CDR3 is 17 residues.

The V and J genes are TRBV5-5 and TRBJ1-2; tentatively, D is TRBD1 (5 bases). The CDR3 length is 14 residues. V was shortened by 4 bases and J by 3 bases, with 13 bases between the two germline ends. Germline values: CDR1 SGHKS, CDR2 YYEKEE (reference sequence). The CDR3 loop reads CASSPPGADYGYTF. For the CDR3, the DNA is TGTGCCAGCAGCCCCCCTGGGGCCGACTATGGCTACACCTTC.

CDR3 sequence (DNA): TGTGCCAGCAGCTTAAGGAGTCTAGCGGGGTCAGATACGCAGTATTTT. Protein sequence: CASSLRSLAGSDTQYF. The rearrangement links TRBV7-9 to TRBJ2-3, with 9 nucleotides matching TRBD2. V gave up 2 bases and J gave up 4 bases; unmatched junction bases: 7. Germline V lookup: CDR1 SEHNR, CDR2 FQNEAQ (reference sequence). This CDR3 is built from 16 residues.

The chain has TRBV5-4 and TRBJ1-2; weak D call: TRBD1 (5 bases). Trimming removed 1 base from V and 5 bases from J, with 9 bases in between. The CDR3 is made up of 13 amino acids. Per the germline V gene, CDR1 is SGHNT and CDR2 is YYREEE (reference sequence). CDR3 loop: CASSLPGIYGYTF. The DNA for the CDR3 is TGTGCCAGCAGCTTGCCAGGGATTTATGGCTACACCTTC. Full variable domain (missing parts from reference TRBV5-4 and TRBJ1-2): ETGVTQSPTHLIKTRGQQVTLRCSSQSGHNTVSWYQQALGQGPQFIFQYYREEENGRGNFPPRFSGLQFPNYSSELNVNALELDDSALYLCASSLPGIYGYTFGSGTRLTVV.